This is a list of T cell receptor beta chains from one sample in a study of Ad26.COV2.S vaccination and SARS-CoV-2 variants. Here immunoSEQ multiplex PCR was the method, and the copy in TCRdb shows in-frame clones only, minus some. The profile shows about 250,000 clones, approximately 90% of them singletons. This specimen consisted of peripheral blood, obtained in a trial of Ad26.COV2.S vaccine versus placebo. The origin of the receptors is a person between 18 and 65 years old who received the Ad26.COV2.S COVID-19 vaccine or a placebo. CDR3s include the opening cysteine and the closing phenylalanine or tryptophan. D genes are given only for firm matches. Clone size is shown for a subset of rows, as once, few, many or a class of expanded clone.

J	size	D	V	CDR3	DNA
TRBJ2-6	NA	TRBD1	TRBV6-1	CASSDRGTGANVLTF	TGTGCCAGCAGTGACAGGGGGACTGGGGCCAACGTCCTGACTTTC
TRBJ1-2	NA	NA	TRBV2	CASNGLRDGYTF	TGTGCCAGCAATGGCTTAAGGGATGGCTACACCTTC
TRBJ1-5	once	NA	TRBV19	CASSPRGNSNQPQHF	TGTGCCAGTAGTCCCCGCGGGAATAGCAATCAGCCCCAGCATTTT
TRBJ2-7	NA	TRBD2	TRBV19	CASSGRETGTWGTYEQYF	TGTGCCAGTAGTGGGCGGGAGACCGGGACTTGGGGCACCTACGAGCAGTACTTC
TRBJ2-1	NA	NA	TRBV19	CASSIDEGVNEQFF	TGTGCCAGTAGTATAGACGAGGGAGTCAATGAGCAGTTCTTC
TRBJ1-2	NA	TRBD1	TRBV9	CASSSGQGVFGYTF	TGTGCCAGCAGCTCCGGACAGGGCGTTTTTGGCTACACCTTC
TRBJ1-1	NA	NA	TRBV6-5	CASSPRDLNTEAFF	TGTGCCAGCAGTCCACGGGACCTTAACACTGAAGCTTTCTTT
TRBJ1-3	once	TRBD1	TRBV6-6	CASRDRGSEGGDTIYF	TGTGCCAGCAGGGACAGGGGATCGGAAGGTGGAGACACCATATATTTT
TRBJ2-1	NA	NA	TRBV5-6	CASSLETKPNEQFF	TGTGCCAGCAGCTTGGAGACCAAGCCCAATGAGCAGTTCTTC
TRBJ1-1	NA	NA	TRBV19	CASSMRDTEAFF	TGTGCCAGTAGTATGAGAGACACTGAAGCTTTCTTT
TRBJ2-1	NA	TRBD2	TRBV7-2	CASSFGGGRNEQFF	TGTGCCAGCAGCTTCGGGGGGGGGCGAAATGAGCAGTTCTTC
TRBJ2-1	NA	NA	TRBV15	CATSGDRNYNEQFF	TGTGCCACCAGCGGCGACAGGAACTACAATGAGCAGTTCTTC
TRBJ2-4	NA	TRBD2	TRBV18	CASSPREGHNIQYF	TGTGCCAGCTCACCGAGGGAGGGCCACAACATTCAGTACTTC
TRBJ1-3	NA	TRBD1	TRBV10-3	CAISTTGTGNTIYF	TGTGCCATCAGTACGACAGGGACGGGAAACACCATATATTTT
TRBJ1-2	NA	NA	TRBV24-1	CATSAGSYGYTF	TGTGCCACCTCGGCAGGCTCCTATGGCTACACCTTC
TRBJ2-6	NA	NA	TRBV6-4	CASSDSSGPGANVLTF	TGTGCCAGCAGTGACTCGTCCGGGCCCGGGGCCAACGTCCTGACTTTC
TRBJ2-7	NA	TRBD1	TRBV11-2	CASSSLPGQGGDEQYF	TGTGCCAGCAGCTCACTACCGGGACAGGGTGGGGACGAGCAGTACTTC
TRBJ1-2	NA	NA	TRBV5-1	CASSLLTASYGYTF	TGCGCCAGCAGCCTGCTGACAGCGTCCTATGGCTACACCTTC
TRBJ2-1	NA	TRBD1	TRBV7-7	CASSFDRGSYNEQFF	TGTGCCAGCAGCTTTGACAGGGGCTCCTACAATGAGCAGTTCTTC
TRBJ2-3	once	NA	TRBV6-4	CASSDSGGHTQYF	TGTGCCAGCAGTGACTCGGGCGGCCATACGCAGTATTTT
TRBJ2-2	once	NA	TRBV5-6	CASSSGRLGELFF	TGTGCCAGCAGCTCAGGACGGCTCGGGGAGCTGTTTTTT
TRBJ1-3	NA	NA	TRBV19	CASVRNVGSGNTIYF	TGTGCCAGCGTAAGAAACGTAGGATCTGGAAACACCATATATTTT
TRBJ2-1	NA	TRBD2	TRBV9	CASSENPTSASYNEQFF	TGTGCCAGCAGCGAGAACCCCACTAGCGCCTCCTACAATGAGCAGTTCTTC
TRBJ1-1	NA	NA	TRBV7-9	CASSLLIRESVFF	TGTGCCAGCAGCTTGTTAATCCGGGAATCGGTTTTCTTT
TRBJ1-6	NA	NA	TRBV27	CASSLLEDSPLHF	TGTGCCAGCAGTTTACTGGAGGATTCACCCCTCCACTTT
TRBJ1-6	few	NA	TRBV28	CASSGGALTAPDSPLHF	TGTGCCAGCAGTGGGGGGGCTCTGACAGCCCCGGATTCACCCCTCCACTTT
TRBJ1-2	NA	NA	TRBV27	CASMHLASDGYTF	TGTGCCAGCATGCATTTGGCATCGGATGGCTACACCTTC
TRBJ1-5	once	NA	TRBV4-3	CASSQDGGYQPQHF	TGCGCCAGCAGCCAAGATGGGGGGTATCAGCCCCAGCATTTT
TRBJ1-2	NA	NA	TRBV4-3	CASSQLGRRENYGYTF	TGCGCCAGCAGCCAACTGGGGAGGCGCGAAAACTATGGCTACACCTTC
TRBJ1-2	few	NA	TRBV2	CASRVGPFNYGYTF	TGTGCCAGCAGGGTGGGTCCCTTTAACTATGGCTACACCTTC
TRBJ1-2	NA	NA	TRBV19	CASSIISGVTYGYTF	TGTGCCAGTAGTATAATATCTGGGGTCACCTATGGCTACACCTTC
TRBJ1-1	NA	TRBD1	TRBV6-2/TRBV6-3	CASSYVAGGYSKPTEAFF	TGTGCCAGCAGTTACGTGGCAGGGGGCTATTCCAAGCCGACTGAAGCTTTCTTT
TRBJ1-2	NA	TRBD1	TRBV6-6	CAIFDDRVVYGYTF	TGTGCCATCTTTGACGACAGGGTGGTCTATGGCTACACCTTC
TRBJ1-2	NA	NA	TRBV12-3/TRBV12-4	CASSLDYGYTF	TGTGCCAGCAGCCTGGACTATGGCTACACCTTC
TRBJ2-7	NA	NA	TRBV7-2	CASSLGGGTSYEQYF	TGTGCCAGCAGCTTAGGAGGGGGGACCTCCTACGAGCAGTACTTC
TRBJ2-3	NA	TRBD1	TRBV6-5	CASNRGRVTDTQYF	TGTGCCAGCAACAGGGGGCGCGTCACAGATACGCAGTATTTT
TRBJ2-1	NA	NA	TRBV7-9	CASSLEGAIYNEQFF	TGTGCCAGCAGCTTAGAAGGGGCGATCTACAATGAGCAGTTCTTC
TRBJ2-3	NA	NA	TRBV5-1	CASSHLIRATDTQYF	TGCGCCAGCAGCCATTTGATCAGGGCCACAGATACGCAGTATTTT
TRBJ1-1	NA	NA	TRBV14	CASSQAGWEAFF	TGTGCCAGCAGCCAAGCAGGGTGGGAAGCTTTCTTT
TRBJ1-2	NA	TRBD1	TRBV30	CAWRQQGANGYTF	TGTGCCTGGAGGCAACAGGGGGCAAATGGCTACACCTTC
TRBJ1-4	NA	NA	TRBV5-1	CASSESPTTNEKLFF	TGCGCCAGCAGCGAGAGTCCTACAACTAATGAAAAACTGTTTTTT
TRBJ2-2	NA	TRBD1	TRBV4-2	CASSQDQWGQYNTGELFF	TGTGCCAGCAGCCAAGATCAATGGGGACAGTATAACACCGGGGAGCTGTTTTTT
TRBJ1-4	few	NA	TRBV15	CATSRVPGESNEKLFF	TGTGCCACCAGCAGAGTCCCAGGGGAATCTAATGAAAAACTGTTTTTT
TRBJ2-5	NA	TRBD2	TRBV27	CASSPTGTSGRGETQYF	TGTGCCAGCAGTCCTACCGGGACTAGCGGGAGGGGCGAGACCCAGTACTTC
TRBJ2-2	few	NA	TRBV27	CASSFYDGTTGELFF	TGTGCCAGCAGTTTCTACGACGGCACCACCGGGGAGCTGTTTTTT